This entry lists 13 T cell receptor beta chains sequenced from one sample in a study of technical replicates of blood from a few donors. Using immunoSEQ multiplex PCR, the repertoire was profiled, and TCRdb retains in-frame clones only, with some absent. The sample has about 85,000 clones, roughly 94% seen once. Sample: T cells isolated from PBMCs. These receptors were taken from a human donor in good health.

The chain joins TRBV5-1 to TRBJ1-1; D unresolved. The germline CDR1 and CDR2 sequences are SGHRS and YFSETQ. The CDR3 totals 15 residues. V lost 4 bases and J 4 bases, leaving 17 bases between the germline ends. The CDR3 DNA sequence: TGCGCCAGCAGCCCGGCCGCGGGATTTGGCACTGAAGCTTTCTTT. The encoded protein is CASSPAAGFGTEAFF.

This clone was detected once. This chain connects TRBV27 to TRBJ2-5; D is uncertain. This CDR3 is built from 14 residues. The V and J ends lost 5 bases and 4 bases respectively, with 14 bases between them. The germline V gene has CDR1 MNHEY and CDR2 SMNVEV (reference sequence). CDR3 in DNA: TGTGCCAGCAGTAGAGGCCCCAAACCAGAGACCCAGTACTTC. This codes for CASSRGPKPETQYF.

Here the CDR3 reads CASSQGPGMNTEAFF. As DNA, the CDR3 is TGCGCCAGCAGCCAAGGTCCAGGGATGAACACTGAAGCTTTCTTT. The genes are TRBV4-1 and TRBJ1-1; tentatively, D is TRBD1 (5 bases). The CDR3 extends over 15 amino acids. Germline-derived CDR1 and CDR2 are MGHRA and YSYEKL. V was cut by 1 base and J by 0 bases, with 9 bases left in between.

This clone appeared a single time. The chain uses TRBV18 and TRBJ2-7; TRBD1 agrees at 9 bases. Germline CDR1 KGHSH, CDR2 LQKENI. This CDR3 is built from 16 residues. The V and J ends lost 4 bases and 2 bases, in that order; junction bases with no gene match: 9. DNA of the CDR3: TGTGCCAGCTCACAGATGGGACAGGGCCTTCCCTACGAGCAGTACTTC. Amino acids: CASSQMGQGLPYEQYF.

The genes are TRBV2 and TRBJ2-1; no clear D gene. V gave up 0 bases and J gave up 9 bases, with 6 bases separating them. The CDR3 covers 12 residues. Germline V gives CDR1 SNHLY, CDR2 FYNNEI. The CDR3 here is CASSEARSEQFF. The CDR3 DNA reads TGTGCCAGCAGTGAAGCTCGCAGTGAGCAGTTCTTC.

This chain links TRBV7-2 with TRBJ2-7, with 7 positions matching TRBD2. Germline CDR1 reads SGHTA; CDR2 reads FQGNSA. Losses at the gene ends were 4 bases for V and 3 bases for J; bases not matched to a gene: 3. This CDR3 spans 13 amino acids. CDR3 loop: CASSSGGGYEQYF. The CDR3 DNA reads TGTGCCAGCAGCTCGGGGGGAGGCTACGAGCAGTACTTC.

CDR3 loop: CASSIRLAGSYNEQFF. The CDR3 bases are TGTGCCAGTAGTATCCGACTAGCGGGTTCCTACAATGAGCAGTTCTTC. V is TRBV19 and J is TRBJ2-1, with 10 bases matching TRBD2. This CDR3 spans 16 amino acids. Germline lookup yields CDR1 LNHDA and CDR2 SQIVND (reference sequence). Trimming at V came to 3 bases and at J to 1 base, leaving 3 bases not matched to a gene.

This clone has more than one count but fewer than ten. This chain links TRBV30 with TRBJ1-3, with D tentatively TRBD1 (5 bases). The germline CDR1 and CDR2 sequences are GTSNPN and SVGIG (reference sequence). Deletions cut 3 bases from V and 0 bases from J, with 12 bases between. The CDR3 is made up of 15 amino acids. The CDR3 reads CAWRRGGISGNTIYF. The CDR3 DNA reads as TGTGCCTGGAGACGCGGGGGAATCTCTGGAAACACCATATATTTT.

The genes are TRBV5-1 and TRBJ1-1; TRBD1 might be the D (6 bases). Trimming took 2 bases from V and 2 from J, leaving 19 bases between them. The germline V gene has CDR1 SGHRS and CDR2 YFSETQ. The length of the CDR3 is 17 residues. CDR3: CASSFWQGQRSNTEAFF. CDR3 bases: TGCGCCAGCAGCTTCTGGCAGGGGCAACGATCAAACACTGAAGCTTTCTTT.

This clone was seen a single time. The V gene is TRBV6-1, the J gene TRBJ2-3, with D tentatively TRBD1 (5 bases). V was cut by 2 bases and J by 4 bases, with 7 bases left in between. The CDR3 is 13 amino acids. The germline V gene has CDR1 MNHNS and CDR2 SASEGT. The CDR3: CASSELGADTQYF. The CDR3 DNA sequence: TGTGCCAGCAGTGAACTAGGGGCAGATACGCAGTATTTT.

This clone has a single count. V is TRBV6-1 and J is TRBJ2-3; D is possibly TRBD2 (6 bases). V was cut by 0 bases and J by 11 bases, with 18 bases left in between. The CDR3 loop spans 15 amino acids. In germline, CDR1 is MNHNS, CDR2 SASEGT. The DNA of the CDR3 is TGTGCCAGCAGTGAAGCGATGGAGGGCCCCAGGAAGCAGTATTTT. Protein product: CASSEAMEGPRKQYF.

This clone was detected only once. This chain joins TRBV5-1 and TRBJ2-1; tentative D call: TRBD2 (5 bases). The CDR3 totals 14 residues. The ends were cut back, 2 bases at V and 4 bases at J, with 10 bases in the middle. CDR1 and CDR2 (germline): SGHRS, YFSETQ. The CDR3 protein is CASSLGEGYNEQFF. CDR3 DNA: TGCGCCAGCAGCTTAGGTGAGGGTTACAATGAGCAGTTCTTC.

This chain connects TRBV19 to TRBJ1-2, with TRBD1 identical over 7 bases. With V trimmed by 7 bases and J by 0 bases, 5 bases remained unmatched. The CDR3 totals 14 residues. Looked up from germline, CDR1 is LNHDA and CDR2 is SQIVND (reference sequence). The CDR3 coding sequence is TGTGCCAGTAACCTCAGGGGGACTAACTATGGCTACACCTTC. Residues: CASNLRGTNYGYTF.